This TCR beta chain appears in the sequencing data of a study of blood T cell repertoires in COVID-19 (dated by TCRdb to about 2020). In terms of the full investigation: Collaborator samples came from the United States, Italy and Spain and covered acute and convalescent phases of COVID-19. The prospective study material was composed of cDNA or gDNA derived from T cells, B-cell-depleted T cells, or PBMCs. Subjects who had been exposed to COVID-19, were actively infected with it, or had recovered from it provided the deeply sampled blood TCRbeta repertoires that made up the dataset. The repertoires were released in a freely available public database meant as a resource for research on the immune response to SARS-CoV-2. The samples were drawn from two sources: the first 160 participants of the ongoing ImmuneRACE study, and approximately 1,300 subjects contributed by 6 global collaborators. The sample metadata nearly always contained a de-identified subject ID, COVID-19 status, age in years and sex. Where HLA class I and class II types were available, the types were taken from metadata supplied by the sample provider, not from assay-based typing. General findings and caveats noted by the study authors: How much clinical and demographic metadata was included differed by source and by participant, and the metadata was provided uncurated.

As concerns this clone: Its antigen is currently not known. It has no much larger one-base neighbor in the sample; base qualities were not kept.

The CDR3 goes from the cysteine to the phenylalanine over 15 residues. Only the CDR3 DNA is retained, 45 bases long and in frame from the first base. Compared with germline, V lacks 6 bases and J lacks 4 bases; bases without a gene match: 8. CDR1 KGHSH and CDR2 LQKENI are derived from the germline V gene. Whole blood was collected in K2EDTA tubes by collaborating institutions according to the institutions' own protocols. For TCRbeta analysis, collaborators shipped samples in one of three forms: frozen whole blood, isolated PBMCs, or DNA extracted from either of those sample types. The immunoSEQ Assay, a bias-controlled multiplex PCR, was used to amplify TCRbeta CDR3 regions from genomic DNA. From the authors' description of their analysis: Within the assay, amplification of reference gene primers was used to estimate how many nucleated cells each sample contained. To quantify the absolute abundance of each unique TCRbeta CDR3 rearrangement, sequence reads were collapsed and filtered. For each sample, productive Simpson clonality was calculated by taking the square root of Simpson's diversity index across productive rearrangements. TCRdb obtained this table from immuneACCESS and retained in-frame rearrangements with V and J assigned. These tables miss some clones; where compared with another copy, unresolved V genes account for less than half of the shortfall, and the remainder is unexplained. V, J and clone size are taken as reported in that table, and D and trimming were inferred from the DNA itself. The table for this sample lists 89,000 or so clones; roughly 95% of them were counted only once. The ten largest make up around 4.7% of the sample.

Sequencing used peripheral blood. The TCR originated in a human donor with active COVID-19. The donor label of this sample is uncertain. In this chain, TRBV18 is recombined with TRBJ2-7; 11 central bases correspond to TRBD1. The CDR3 reads CASSRGQGGLYEQYF. The nucleotide sequence is TGTGCCAGCTCCCGGGGACAGGGGGGGCTTTACGAGCAGTACTTC.